This T cell receptor beta chain was identified during a study of response to subunit inactivated influenza vaccine. The CDR3 has 17 residues. Germline V gives CDR1 SGHRS, CDR2 YFSETQ. The V segment lost 5 bases and the J segment 2 bases; nucleotides outside the gene matches: 10. TCRdb ran MiXCR on the RT-PCR reads and lists one entry per CDR3 protein. The sample lists about 190,000 distinct CDR3 sequences; approximately 15% were seen once. The rearrangement joins TRBV5-1 to TRBJ2-7; 13 nucleotides match TRBD2. The clonotype comes from a man aged 50-60 years who received an inactivated influenza vaccine. The starting material was CD8+ T cells sorted from PBMCs, obtained about 5 days after vaccination. In nucleotides, the CDR3 is TGCGCCAGCAGTAGTGGGACTAGCGGGGCTGCAGCCTACGAGCAGTACTTC. Its protein product is CASSSGTSGAAAYEQYF. Full variable domain (outside the CDR3, taken from reference TRBV5-1 and TRBJ2-7): KAGVTQTPRYLIKTRGQQVTLSCSPISGHRSVSWYQQTPGQGLQFLFEYFSETQRNKGNFPGRFSGRQFSNSRSEMNVSTLELGDSALYLCASSSGTSGAAAYEQYFGPGTRLTVT.